One and the same sample provided the 14 T cell receptor beta chains below, sequenced in a study of control samples from healthy donors and cancer patients. Sequenced by immunoSEQ multiplex PCR; TCRdb stores in-frame clones only, minus some. The data show around 81,000 clones, with over 90% seen just once and approximately 1.5% held by the top ten. The specimen was blood. The source is a woman in her twenties or thirties in good health.

This rearrangement joins TRBV5-4 to TRBJ1-2, with 11 bases aligning to TRBD1. Trimming cost V 4 bases and J 7 bases; bases outside gene matches: 9. This CDR3 has 15 amino acids. The germline CDR1 and CDR2 sequences are SGHNT and YYREEE (reference sequence). The CDR3 reads CASSPQGQGVLGYTF. The CDR3 DNA reads as TGTGCCAGCAGCCCGCAGGGACAGGGGGTTCTTGGCTACACCTTC.

This rearrangement joins TRBV2 to TRBJ2-1; D uncertain. CDR1 is SNHLY, CDR2 FYNNEI, per germline. CDR3 length: 12 residues. Trimming left V 2 bases short and J 6 bases short, with 5 bases between. In DNA form, the CDR3 reads TGTGCCAGCAGTGAAATCCGCAATGAGCAGTTCTTC. It translates to CASSEIRNEQFF.

The genes are TRBV4-1 and TRBJ2-7; D ambiguous. The germline V and J ends were trimmed by 5 bases and 5 bases, with 19 bases remaining between them. CDR3 length: 15 residues. Germline CDR1 is MGHRA and CDR2 is YSYEKL. The CDR3 bases are TGCGCCAGCAGCTCCTCAGCGTTAGGGTTCGACGAGCAGTACTTC. Translating it yields CASSSSALGFDEQYF.

The genes are TRBV5-1 and TRBJ1-6, with 9 nucleotides matching TRBD1. Trimming took 2 bases from V and 4 from J; bases not matched to a gene: 4. There are 16 residues in the CDR3. Germline lookup yields CDR1 SGHRS and CDR2 YFSETQ. The CDR3 protein is CASSFGQGYYNSPLHF. CDR3 in DNA: TGCGCCAGCAGCTTTGGACAGGGGTATTATAATTCACCCCTCCACTTT.

The V call is TRBV18, the J call TRBJ1-6; D is unclear. Germline loops: CDR1 KGHSH, CDR2 LQKENI. V dropped 3 bases and J dropped 7 bases, with 7 bases sitting between them. This CDR3 spans 13 amino acids. The CDR3 bases are TGTGCCAGCTCACCCGTGGAGAATTCACCCCTCCACTTT. It codes for CASSPVENSPLHF. Full variable domain (remainder filled in from reference TRBV18 and TRBJ1-6): NAGVMQNPRHLVRRRGQEARLRCSPMKGHSHVYWYRQLPEEGLKFMVYLQKENIIDESGMPKERFSAEFPKEGPSILRIQQVVRGDSAAYFCASSPVENSPLHFGNGTRLTVT.

The CDR3 nucleotides are TGTGCCAGCAGCCACAAGACCGCAGGGCCTCCCTACGAGCAGTACTTC. Encoded protein: CASSHKTAGPPYEQYF. The gene calls are TRBV16 and TRBJ2-7, with D tentatively TRBD1 (5 bases). The CDR3 loop spans 16 amino acids. The V gene's germline CDR1 is KGHSY and CDR2 FQNENV. The germline V and J ends were trimmed by 3 bases and 2 bases, with 17 bases remaining between them.

V is TRBV21-1 and J is TRBJ1-5; no DNA check was done on the table's D call, TRBD1. TRBV21-1 is annotated as a pseudogene. This CDR3 has 20 amino acids. The CDR3 nucleotides read TGTGCCAGCAGCAAAGGGAGACAGGGGCTGCTTGAGAATAGCAATCAGCCCCAGCATTTT. Its translation is CASSKGRQGLLENSNQPQHF.

The V gene is TRBV11-3, the J gene TRBJ2-3, with a possible D match to TRBD1 (6 bases). V shed 1 base and J shed 0 bases, with 11 bases lying between them. This CDR3 has 16 amino acids. Per germline, CDR1 SGHNT and CDR2 YENEEA. This CDR3 reads CASSLGRTASTDTQYF. CDR3 nucleotide sequence: TGTGCCAGCAGCTTAGGGAGGACAGCTAGCACAGATACGCAGTATTTT.

The V call is TRBV18, the J call TRBJ2-5; TRBD1 agrees at 8 bases. CDR1 and CDR2 from the germline V gene are KGHSH and LQKENI. The J segment lost 3 bases and the V segment lost 6 bases, leaving 3 bases of the junction unmatched. The CDR3 is 13 amino acids. This chain's CDR3 is CASSRQGKETQYF. CDR3 sequence (DNA): TGTGCCAGCTCCCGACAGGGGAAAGAGACCCAGTACTTC.

The chain recombines TRBV7-8 with TRBJ2-5; 8 bases fit TRBD1. V lost 5 bases to trimming and J lost 3 bases; unmatched junction nucleotides: 5. Germline V CDR1 and CDR2: SGHVS, FQNEAQ. The CDR3 sequence is 14 residues long. Here the CDR3 reads CASSPGTGEETQYF. Here the CDR3 DNA reads TGTGCCAGCAGCCCCGGGACAGGAGAAGAGACCCAGTACTTC.

V gene TRBV7-9 combines with J gene TRBJ2-2; a weak D match, TRBD1 (6 bases). CDR1 SEHNR and CDR2 FQNEAQ come from the germline V gene (reference sequence). CDR3 length: 17 residues. Between the trimmed V and J ends, which lost 3 bases and 2 bases, there was a span of 16 bases. Here the CDR3 reads CASSFLWGRENTGELFF. CDR3 nucleotides: TGTGCCAGCAGCTTTTTATGGGGGCGTGAAAACACCGGGGAGCTGTTTTTT.

The chain recombines TRBV7-9 with TRBJ2-3, with 11 nucleotides matching TRBD2. The CDR3 has 14 residues. The germline gives CDR1 SEHNR, CDR2 FQNEAQ (reference sequence). V lost 5 bases and J lost 5; bases outside the gene matches: 3. The CDR3 DNA sequence: TGTGCCAGCAGCCTACTAGCGGGAGTAGATACGCAGTATTTT. Protein sequence: CASSLLAGVDTQYF.

The genes are TRBV5-4 and TRBJ1-4; TRBD1 might be the D (5 bases). The CDR3 consists of 14 residues. Trimming took 1 base from V and 4 from J, leaving 8 bases between them. The germline V gene has CDR1 SGHNT and CDR2 YYREEE (reference sequence). CDR3 protein: CASSLTGVNEKLFF. Written as DNA, the CDR3 is TGTGCCAGCAGCTTGACGGGGGTTAATGAAAAACTGTTTTTT. The complete variable domain, with remaining parts taken from reference TRBV5-4 and TRBJ1-4, reads ETGVTQSPTHLIKTRGQQVTLRCSSQSGHNTVSWYQQALGQGPQFIFQYYREEENGRGNFPPRFSGLQFPNYSSELNVNALELDDSALYLCASSLTGVNEKLFFGSGTQLSVL.

This sequence joins TRBV11-3 and TRBJ2-7; D call uncertain. This CDR3 has 12 amino acids. The ends were cut back, 5 bases at V and 3 bases at J, with 8 bases in the middle. CDR1 is SGHNT and CDR2 is YENEEA in the germline V gene. CDR3 region: CASSATGYEQYF. The CDR3 coding sequence is TGTGCCAGCAGCGCGACGGGCTACGAGCAGTACTTC.